Here is one T cell receptor beta chain with its context. This sample stems from a study of blood T cell repertoires in COVID-19. In germline, CDR1 is SGDLS, CDR2 YYNGEE. This CDR3 contains 13 residues. Trimming took 4 bases from V and 5 from J, leaving 10 bases between them. The data were produced by immunoSEQ multiplex PCR, yet TCRdb's version contains in-frame clones alone and is incomplete. The sample lists about 160,000 clones, approximately 86% seen once, with approximately 3.8% in the top ten. Sequenced material: PBMCs or T cells enriched from blood (not recorded which). This receptor was identified in a woman aged 40-49 years who had been exposed to COVID-19. This sequence joins TRBV9 and TRBJ2-1; D unclear. CDR3 coding DNA: TGTGCCAGCAGCCCCCGCGTGGACAATGAGCAGTTCTTC. Amino acid sequence: CASSPRVDNEQFF.